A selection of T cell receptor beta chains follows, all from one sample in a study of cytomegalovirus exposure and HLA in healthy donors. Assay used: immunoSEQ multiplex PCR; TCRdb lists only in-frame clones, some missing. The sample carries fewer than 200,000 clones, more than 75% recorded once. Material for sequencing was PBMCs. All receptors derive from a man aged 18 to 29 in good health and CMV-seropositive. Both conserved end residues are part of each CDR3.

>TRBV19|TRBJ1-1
CASNEGAIGGLAYEAFF
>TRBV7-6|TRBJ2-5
CASSVSGVRETQYF
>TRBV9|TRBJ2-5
CASSPHREETQYF
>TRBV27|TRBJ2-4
CASSYGRGAKNIQYF
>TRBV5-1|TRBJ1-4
CASSRGDRIYTNEKLFF
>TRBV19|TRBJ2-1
CASSIHRQRPEQFF
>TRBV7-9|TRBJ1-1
CASSLRGFDTEAFF
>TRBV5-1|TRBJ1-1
CASSLVAGENTEAFF
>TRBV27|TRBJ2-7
CASSGLEKVYEQYF
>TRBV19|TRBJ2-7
CASSIAAGGASYEQYF
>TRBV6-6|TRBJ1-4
CASADDLRGLNEKLFF
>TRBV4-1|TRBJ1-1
CASSYGQGAEAFF
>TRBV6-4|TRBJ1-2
CASSDNLVFYGYTF
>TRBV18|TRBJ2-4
CASSPPSLAKNIQYF
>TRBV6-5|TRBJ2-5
CASSTTGLETQYF
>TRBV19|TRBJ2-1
CASSIAATSGKYEQFF
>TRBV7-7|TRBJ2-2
CASTLGQANTGELFF
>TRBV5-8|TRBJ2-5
CASSPGLAGEQETQYF
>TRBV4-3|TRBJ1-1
CASSQDGGGTEAFF
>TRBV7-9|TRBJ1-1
CASSLARGQGVGEAFF
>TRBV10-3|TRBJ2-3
CAISGGAGNTDTQYF
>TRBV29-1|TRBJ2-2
CSVTRDNTGELFF
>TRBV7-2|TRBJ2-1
CASSFSIGSSYNEQFF
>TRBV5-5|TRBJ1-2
CASTLGQGPSYGYTF
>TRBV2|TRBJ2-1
CASSVVPLAGDEQFF
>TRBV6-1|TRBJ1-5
CASIMSGNQPQHF
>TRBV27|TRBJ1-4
CATASRGGLTNEKLFF
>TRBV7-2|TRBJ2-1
CASSLARRSQFF
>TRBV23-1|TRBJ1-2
CASREQVCYGYTF
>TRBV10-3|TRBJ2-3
CAIRADTDTQYF
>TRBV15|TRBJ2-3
CATSRDLGGMSGTDTQYF
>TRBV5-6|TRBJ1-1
CASSDGVRVRTEAFF
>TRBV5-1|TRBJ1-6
CASSHGTGNSPLHF
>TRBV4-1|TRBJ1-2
CASSSDRYGYTF
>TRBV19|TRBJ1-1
CASSAGGNTGAFF
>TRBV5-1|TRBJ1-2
CASSQATGTPSYGYTF
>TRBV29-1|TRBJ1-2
CSVDGEQGADGYTF
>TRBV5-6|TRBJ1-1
CASSLDGTFNTEAFF
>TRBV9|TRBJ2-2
CASTPRTGELFF
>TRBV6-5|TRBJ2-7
CASSYADGGAYEQYF
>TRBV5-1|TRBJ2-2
CASSLRSPGQNTGELFF